These 5 T cell receptor beta chains were sequenced from one sample in a study of shared clonotypes between healthy human individuals. TCRdb's copy holds only in-frame clones and misses some; the assay was immunoSEQ multiplex PCR. Seen here are some 470,000 clones, around 78% observed once, and the top ten hold approximately 13%. Sequenced input: PBMCs. These receptors originate from a woman in her thirties or forties in good health. Some clones in this sample may be carry-over from other donors' samples.

This clone came up once. V usage is TRBV6-1 and J usage is TRBJ1-2, with TRBD1 matching 9 bases. Germline-derived CDR1 and CDR2 are MNHNS and SASEGT. The CDR3 sequence is 14 residues long. The trim removed 8 bases at V and 7 bases at J, leaving 11 bases unmatched. CDR3: CASVLDRGVSGYTF. Here the CDR3 DNA reads TGTGCCAGCGTCTTGGACAGGGGAGTGAGTGGCTACACCTTC.

V usage is TRBV28 and J usage is TRBJ1-5; tentatively, D is TRBD1 (6 bases). This CDR3 has 16 residues. V shed 5 bases and J shed 0 bases, with 14 bases lying between them. Germline CDR1 and CDR2: MDHEN and SYDVKM. CDR3 DNA sequence: TGTGCCAGCAGTCTCAGGGGCGTCTATAGCAATCAGCCCCAGCATTTT. It translates to CASSLRGVYSNQPQHF.

This chain uses TRBV7-9 with TRBJ2-1; 7 positions match TRBD2. Germline loops: CDR1 SEHNR, CDR2 FQNEAQ (reference sequence). V shed 6 bases, J shed 0 bases, and the junction held 11 bases outside the gene matches. The CDR3 length is 17 residues. Written as DNA, the CDR3 is TGTGCCAGCAGAAAAGGTTTGGGGGGGAGCTCCTACAATGAGCAGTTCTTC. Protein sequence: CASRKGLGGSSYNEQFF.

The genes are TRBV18 and TRBJ1-2; 7 nucleotides line up with TRBD1. CDR1 and CDR2 (germline): KGHSH, LQKENI. This CDR3 is built from 13 residues. V dropped 3 bases and J dropped 4; count of bases not matched to a gene: 2. The CDR3: CASSPAGGYGYTF. The CDR3 DNA is TGTGCCAGCTCACCGGCAGGGGGCTATGGCTACACCTTC.

This clone came up many times. The rearrangement links TRBV28 to TRBJ2-1; tentatively, D is TRBD2 (5 bases). Germline V gene sequence: CDR1 MDHEN, CDR2 SYDVKM. The CDR3 consists of 15 residues. Trimming took off 7 bases at V and 5 bases at J, with 18 bases between the two ends. In DNA form, the CDR3 reads TGTGCCAGCACCTCCGGGAACATCCTAAACAATGAGCAGTTCTTC. The encoded protein is CASTSGNILNNEQFF.